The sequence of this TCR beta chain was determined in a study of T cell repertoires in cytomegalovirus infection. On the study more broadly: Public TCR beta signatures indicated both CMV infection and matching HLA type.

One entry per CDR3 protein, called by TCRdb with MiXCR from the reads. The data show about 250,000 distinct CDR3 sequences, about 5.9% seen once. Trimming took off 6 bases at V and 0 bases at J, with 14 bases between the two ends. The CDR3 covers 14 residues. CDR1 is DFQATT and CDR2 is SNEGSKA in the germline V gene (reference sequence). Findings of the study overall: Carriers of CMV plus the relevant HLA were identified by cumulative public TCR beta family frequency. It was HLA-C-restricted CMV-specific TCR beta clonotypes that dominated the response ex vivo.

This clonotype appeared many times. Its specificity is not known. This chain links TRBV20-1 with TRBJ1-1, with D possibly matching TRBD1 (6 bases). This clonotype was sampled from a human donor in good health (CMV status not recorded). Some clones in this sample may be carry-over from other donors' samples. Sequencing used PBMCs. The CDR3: CSAHGGSVNTEAFF. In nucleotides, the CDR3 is TGCAGTGCCCATGGGGGCAGTGTGAACACTGAAGCTTTCTTT.